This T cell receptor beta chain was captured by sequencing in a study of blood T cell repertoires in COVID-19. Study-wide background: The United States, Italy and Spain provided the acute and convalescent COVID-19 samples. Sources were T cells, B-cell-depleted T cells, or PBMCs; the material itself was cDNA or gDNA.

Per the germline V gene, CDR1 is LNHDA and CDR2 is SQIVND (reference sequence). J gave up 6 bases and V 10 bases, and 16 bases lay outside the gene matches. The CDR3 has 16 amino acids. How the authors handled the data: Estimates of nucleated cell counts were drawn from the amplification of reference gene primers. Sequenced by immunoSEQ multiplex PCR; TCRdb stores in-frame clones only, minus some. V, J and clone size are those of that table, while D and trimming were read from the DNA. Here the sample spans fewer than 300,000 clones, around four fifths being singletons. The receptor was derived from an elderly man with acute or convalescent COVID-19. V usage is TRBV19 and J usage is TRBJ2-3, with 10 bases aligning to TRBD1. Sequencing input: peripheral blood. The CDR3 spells CATTIGTGASPDTQYF. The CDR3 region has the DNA TGTGCCACAACCATAGGGACAGGGGCCTCCCCGGATACGCAGTATTTT.